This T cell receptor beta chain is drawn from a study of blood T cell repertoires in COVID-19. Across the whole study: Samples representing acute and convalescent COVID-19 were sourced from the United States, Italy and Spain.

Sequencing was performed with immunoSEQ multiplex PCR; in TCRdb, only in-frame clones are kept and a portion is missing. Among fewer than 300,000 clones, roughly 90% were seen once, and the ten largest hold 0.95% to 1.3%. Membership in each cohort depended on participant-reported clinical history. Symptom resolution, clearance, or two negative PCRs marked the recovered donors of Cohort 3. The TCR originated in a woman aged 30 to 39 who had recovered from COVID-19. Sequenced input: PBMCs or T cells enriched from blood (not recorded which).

The CDR3 coding sequence is TGTGCCAGCAGTTTAACTGGGACAGGGACCTATGGCTACACCTTC. Translating it yields CASSLTGTGTYGYTF. This chain joins TRBV28 and TRBJ1-2; TRBD1 aligns across 9 bases. J was trimmed by 4 bases and V by 2 bases; bases with no gene match: 5. The length of the CDR3 is 15 residues. Per germline, CDR1 MDHEN and CDR2 SYDVKM.